The clone carrying this TCR beta chain has just a few counts. The antigen is undetermined. The sample originates from a study of CD8+CD57+ T cells in acquired aplastic anemia. Whole-study context: On average, sorted CD4+ and CD8+ cells gave approximately 3.1 ug of DNA. General study findings and limits: Levels of CD8+ Simpson's diversity were not significantly distinct in patients versus controls. Patients and controls shared 25 to 35 CD8+ CDR3 sequences, highly expressed in patients.

TCR beta VDJ and CDR3 profiling used genomic DNA as template. TCRdb reanalysed the reads using MiXCR and keeps one entry per CDR3 protein. The sample carries 200,000 to 250,000 distinct CDR3 sequences, roughly two thirds recorded once. An expansion of CD8+CD57+ cells by flow cytometry had been shown in patients chosen for sequencing. No patient had been given any therapy when blood was sampled. Trimming removed 2 bases from V and 6 bases from J, with 14 bases in between. The CDR3 contains 14 residues. In germline, CDR1 is SGHTA, CDR2 FQGNSA. The specimen sequenced was sorted CD4+, CD8+, or CD8+CD57+ T cells (not recorded which) from PBMCs. V gene TRBV7-2 combines with J gene TRBJ2-7, with D possibly matching TRBD2 (5 bases). The sequence was collected from a human donor with aplastic anemia. The CDR3 sequence: CASSLTGSLFEQYF. The CDR3 nucleotides read TGTGCCAGCAGCTTAACGGGATCCCTGTTCGAGCAGTACTTC.